This TCR beta chain was identified in a study of T cell responses to AZD1222 COVID-19 vaccine. Findings and caveats of the study: Nearly half of spike-specific TCRs reportedly go after variant regions that carry no mutations. Females made up more of the donors, who were largely white British, and clonal diversity may have come out too low. Repertoire sampling was restricted to post-peak T cell response timepoints.

Of note for this clone: Its specificity is unknown.

Here immunoSEQ multiplex PCR was the method, and the copy in TCRdb shows in-frame clones only, minus some. The table has about 180,000 clones, roughly 88% seen once. V was clipped by 5 bases and J by 3 bases, with 29 bases between them. The length of the CDR3 is 20 residues. Per germline, CDR1 SGHVS and CDR2 FQNEAQ. This specimen consisted of peripheral blood, obtained on day 0 of AZD1222 vaccination. This TCR was recovered from an adult in good health. This chain connects TRBV7-8 to TRBJ1-3, with D possibly being TRBD1 (5 bases). In DNA, the CDR3 is TGTGCCAGCAGCCTGGAAAGGGTCACAGGCACTAGGGGAATTGGAAACACCATATATTTT. It specifies CASSLERVTGTRGIGNTIYF.